One sample yielded the 14 T cell receptor beta chains listed below, sequenced in a study of blood T cell repertoires in COVID-19 (dated by TCRdb to the early 2020s). Libraries came from the immunoSEQ multiplex PCR assay. Imported from immuneACCESS, the table was reduced by TCRdb to in-frame sequences with V and J called. These copies leave out some clones; in studies compared against another copy, an unresolved V gene accounts for under half, and the cause of the remainder is not known. The sample data list fewer than 95,000 clones, and roughly nine tenths of these were observed just once. Over 7% of the sample is taken by the ten largest. The sequenced sample was peripheral blood. These TCRs come from a man aged 50-59 years with acute or convalescent COVID-19.

As to this clone: The same CDR3 also results from other DNA sequences found in this sample. The chain employs TRBV29-1 and TRBJ1-2, with D possibly TRBD1 on 6 matching bases. V dropped 6 bases and J dropped 2 bases, with 13 bases sitting between them. This CDR3 contains 13 residues. CDR1 SQVTM and CDR2 ANQGSEA come from the germline V gene. The CDR3 spells CSVGGGPNYGYTF. CDR3 in DNA: TGCAGCGTGGGCGGGGGGCCCAACTATGGCTACACCTTC.

This chain links TRBV5-4 with TRBJ1-2; a weak D match, TRBD1 (6 bases). CDR3 size: 14 residues. With 0 bases removed from V and 6 bases from J, the gap between germline ends came to 12 bases. The germline V gene encodes CDR1 SGHNT and CDR2 YYREEE (reference sequence). DNA of the CDR3: TGTGCCAGCAGCTTGGATCACAGGGCCGATGGCTACACCTTC. This encodes CASSLDHRADGYTF.

The CDR3 DNA reads as TGTGCCAGTAGGCGACAGGGGCGGGGCACAGATACGCAGTATTTT. This encodes CASRRQGRGTDTQYF. The V and J genes are TRBV19 and TRBJ2-3, with TRBD1 identical over 8 bases. Germline V gives CDR1 LNHDA, CDR2 SQIVND (reference sequence). The CDR3 totals 15 residues. The junction had 6 bases not matched to a gene; V was cut back by 6 bases and J by 1 base.

The chain is built from TRBV28 and TRBJ2-7, with 7 positions matching TRBD1. After removal of 5 bases from V and 1 base from J, the junction contained 8 bases not matched to a gene. This CDR3 region has 15 residues. Germline V gives CDR1 MDHEN, CDR2 SYDVKM. The CDR3 loop reads CASSKRGGRSYEQYF. The CDR3 bases are TGTGCCAGCAGTAAGCGAGGGGGCCGATCCTACGAGCAGTACTTC.

V and J are TRBV2 and TRBJ1-1; D gene ambiguous. This CDR3 has 12 amino acids. Germline V gene sequence: CDR1 SNHLY, CDR2 FYNNEI. The germline V and J ends were trimmed by 6 bases and 1 base, with 6 bases remaining between them. CDR3 DNA sequence: TGTGCCAGCAGGGTCGGGAACACTGAAGCTTTCTTT. This sequence encodes CASRVGNTEAFF.

The chain couples TRBV19 to TRBJ2-3; possibly TRBD1 for D (6 bases). Germline V gene lookup returns CDR1 LNHDA and CDR2 SQIVND (reference sequence). The CDR3 covers 13 residues. V dropped 4 bases and J dropped 7 bases, with 12 bases sitting between them. The CDR3 loop reads CASSKQGPHTQYF. CDR3 coding DNA: TGTGCCAGTAGTAAACAGGGCCCCCATACGCAGTATTTT. The full variable domain, with the rest looked up from reference TRBV19 and TRBJ2-3, is DGGITQSPKYLFRKEGQNVTLSCEQNLNHDAMYWYRQDPGQGLRLIYYSQIVNDFQKGDIAEGYSVSREKKESFPLTVTSAQKNPTAFYLCASSKQGPHTQYFGPGTRLTVL.

This chain uses TRBV3-1 (or the pseudogene TRBV3-2) with TRBJ1-1; D might be TRBD1 (6 bases). The CDR3 covers 15 residues. V was cut by 0 bases and J by 3 bases, with 11 bases left in between. In germline, CDR1 is LGHDT, CDR2 YNNKEL (reference sequence). CDR3 nucleotide sequence: TGTGCCAGCAGCCAAGATACAGGGATGTACACTGAAGCTTTCTTT. Amino acids: CASSQDTGMYTEAFF.

This clone was detected only once. J is TRBJ2-3 and V is TRBV30, with D possibly TRBD2 on 5 matching bases. This CDR3 comprises 11 residues. V gave up 4 bases and J gave up 7 bases, with 9 bases separating them. Germline V gene sequence: CDR1 GTSNPN, CDR2 SVGIG (reference sequence). The CDR3 reads CAWKEAHTQYF. The CDR3 nucleotides are TGTGCCTGGAAGGAGGCCCATACGCAGTATTTT.

The genes are TRBV6-6 and TRBJ1-5; the D is unclear. CDR1 is MNHNY, CDR2 SVGAGI, per germline (reference sequence). The CDR3 extends over 14 amino acids. V lost 5 bases, J lost 0 bases, and 8 bases lay in between. DNA for the CDR3: TGTGCCAGCAGTCCGATACTTAGCAATCAGCCCCAGCATTTT. Protein product: CASSPILSNQPQHF.

The rearrangement joins TRBV12-3 or TRBV12-4 to TRBJ1-1, with no clear D. V was cut by 6 bases and J by 0 bases, with 8 bases left in between. This CDR3 has 13 residues. Written as DNA, the CDR3 is TGTGCCAGCAGCAGTCTAGTGAACACTGAAGCTTTCTTT. Encoded protein: CASSSLVNTEAFF.

The chain couples TRBV18 to TRBJ2-3; D not resolved. Between the trimmed V and J ends, which lost 2 bases and 4 bases, there was a span of 7 bases. Per germline, CDR1 KGHSH and CDR2 LQKENI. The CDR3 consists of 13 residues. In nucleotides, the CDR3 is TGTGCCAGCTCACCATTGGCACCAGATACGCAGTATTTT. Protein: CASSPLAPDTQYF.

This chain connects TRBV27 to TRBJ1-5, with D tentatively TRBD1 (5 bases). V lost 3 bases and J 1 base, leaving 13 bases between the germline ends. Germline lookup yields CDR1 MNHEY and CDR2 SMNVEV (reference sequence). CDR3 size: 16 residues. CDR3 sequence reads: CASSFAGLGSNQPQHF. Written as DNA, the CDR3 is TGTGCCAGCAGTTTCGCAGGGTTGGGCAGCAATCAGCCCCAGCATTTT.

This rearrangement joins TRBV11-3 to TRBJ2-2; maybe TRBD2 (5 bases). Germline V lookup: CDR1 SGHNT, CDR2 YENEEA. V lost 5 bases and J lost 4, with 5 bases in between. This CDR3 has 12 amino acids. DNA of the CDR3: TGTGCCAGCAGCGGACTCACCGGGGAGCTGTTTTTT. Protein: CASSGLTGELFF.

A word on this clone: An end of the junction does not agree with germline; a read error may underlie this. The gene calls are TRBV7-7 and TRBJ1-5; D is ambiguous. The CDR3 loop spans 13 amino acids. Germline assignment: CDR1 SSHAT and CDR2 FNYEAQ (reference sequence). In DNA, the CDR3 is TGTGCTAGCAGCCTTGGCCCCAATCAGCCCCAGCATTTT. It specifies CASSLGPNQPQHF.